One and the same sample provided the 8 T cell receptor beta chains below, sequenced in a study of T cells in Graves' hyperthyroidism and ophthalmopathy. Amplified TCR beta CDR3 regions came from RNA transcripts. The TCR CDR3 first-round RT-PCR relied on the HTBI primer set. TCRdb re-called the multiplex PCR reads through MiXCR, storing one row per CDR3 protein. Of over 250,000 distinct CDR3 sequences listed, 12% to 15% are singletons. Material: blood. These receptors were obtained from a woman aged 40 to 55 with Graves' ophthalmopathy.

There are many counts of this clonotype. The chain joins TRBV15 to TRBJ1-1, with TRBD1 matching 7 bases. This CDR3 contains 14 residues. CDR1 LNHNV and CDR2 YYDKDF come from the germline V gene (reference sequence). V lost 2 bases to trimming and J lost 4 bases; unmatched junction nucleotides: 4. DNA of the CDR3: TGTGCCACCAGCAGAACCAGGGGGTCCACTGAAGCTTTCTTT. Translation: CATSRTRGSTEAFF.

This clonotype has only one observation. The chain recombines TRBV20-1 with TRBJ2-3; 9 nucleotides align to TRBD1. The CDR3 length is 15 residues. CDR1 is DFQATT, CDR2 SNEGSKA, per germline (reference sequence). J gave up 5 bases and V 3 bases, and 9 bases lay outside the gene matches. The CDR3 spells CSARPRDRELDTQYF. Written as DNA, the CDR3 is TGCAGTGCTAGGCCAAGGGACAGGGAACTAGATACGCAGTATTTT.

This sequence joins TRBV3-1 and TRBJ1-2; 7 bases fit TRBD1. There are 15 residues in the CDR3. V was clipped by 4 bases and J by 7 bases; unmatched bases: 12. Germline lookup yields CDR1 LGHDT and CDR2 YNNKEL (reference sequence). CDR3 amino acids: CASSLVQGGNSGYTF. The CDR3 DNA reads TGTGCCAGCAGCCTTGTTCAGGGGGGAAATAGTGGCTACACCTTC.

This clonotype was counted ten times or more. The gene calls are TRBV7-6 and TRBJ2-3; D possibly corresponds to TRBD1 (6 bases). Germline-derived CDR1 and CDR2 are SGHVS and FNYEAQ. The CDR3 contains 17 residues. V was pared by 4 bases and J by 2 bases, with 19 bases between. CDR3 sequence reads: CASSYQGSLSLTDTQYF. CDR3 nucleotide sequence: TGTGCCAGCAGCTATCAGGGGTCCCTAAGCCTCACAGATACGCAGTATTTT.

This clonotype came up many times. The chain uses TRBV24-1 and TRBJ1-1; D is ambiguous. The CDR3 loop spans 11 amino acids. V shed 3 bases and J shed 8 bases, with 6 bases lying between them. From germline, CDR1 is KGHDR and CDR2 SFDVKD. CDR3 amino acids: CATSDATEAFF. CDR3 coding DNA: TGTGCCACCAGTGATGCGACGGAAGCTTTCTTT.

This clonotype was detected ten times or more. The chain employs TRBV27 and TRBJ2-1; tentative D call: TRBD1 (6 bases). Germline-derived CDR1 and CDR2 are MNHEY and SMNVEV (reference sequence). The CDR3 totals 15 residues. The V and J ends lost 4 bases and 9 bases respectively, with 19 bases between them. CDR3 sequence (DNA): TGTGCCAGCAGTTCACAGGGTTGGTCGCGTGGTGAGCAGTTCTTC. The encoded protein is CASSSQGWSRGEQFF.

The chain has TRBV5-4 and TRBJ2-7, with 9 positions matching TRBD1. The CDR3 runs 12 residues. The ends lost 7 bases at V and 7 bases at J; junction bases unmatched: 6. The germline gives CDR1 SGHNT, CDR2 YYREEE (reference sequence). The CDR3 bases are TGTGCCAGCTCCGGGACAGGGAGAGAGCAGTACTTC. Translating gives CASSGTGREQYF.

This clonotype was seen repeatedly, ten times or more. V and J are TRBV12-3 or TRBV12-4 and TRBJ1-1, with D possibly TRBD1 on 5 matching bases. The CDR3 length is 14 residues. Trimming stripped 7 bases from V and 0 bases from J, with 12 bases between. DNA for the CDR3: TGTGCCAGCACCGCGGGACCGCTGAACACTGAAGCTTTCTTT. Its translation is CASTAGPLNTEAFF.